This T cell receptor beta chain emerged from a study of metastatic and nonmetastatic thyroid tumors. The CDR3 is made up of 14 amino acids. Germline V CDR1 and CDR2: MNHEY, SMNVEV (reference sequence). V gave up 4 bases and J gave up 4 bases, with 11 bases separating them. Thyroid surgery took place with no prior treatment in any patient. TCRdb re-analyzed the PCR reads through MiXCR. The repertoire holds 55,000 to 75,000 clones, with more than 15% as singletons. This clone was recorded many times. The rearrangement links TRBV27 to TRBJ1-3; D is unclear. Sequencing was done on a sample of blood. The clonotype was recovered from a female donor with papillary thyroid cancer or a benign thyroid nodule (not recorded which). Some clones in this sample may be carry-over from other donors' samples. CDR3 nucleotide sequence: TGTGCCAGCAGTTCTGTCCTTTCGGGAAACACCATATATTTT. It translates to CASSSVLSGNTIYF.